The T cell receptor beta chain described here comes from a study of T cells in women clearing cervical HPV infection. Data came from immunoSEQ multiplex PCR; TCRdb stores just in-frame clones and leaves some out. The sample shows under 30,000 clones, and about 8.6% sits with its ten largest clones. This TCR came from a woman aged 18 to 75 with a cervical HPV16 infection that either progressed to CIN3+ or cleared (not recorded which). The sequencing input was blood buffy coat.

CDR3 sequence reads: CASSTSLAGEETQYF. Partial CDR3 DNA: TGCGCCAGCAGCACGAGTCTAGCGGGAGAAGAGACC. This rearrangement joins TRBV5-1 to TRBJ2-5; 10 bases agree with TRBD2. Read data end 3 residues before the CDR3 end; the end is taken from the germline J gene. This CDR3 has 15 residues. CDR1 SGHRS and CDR2 YFSETQ come from the germline V gene. J was trimmed by 3 bases and V by 4 bases; bases with no gene match: 6.